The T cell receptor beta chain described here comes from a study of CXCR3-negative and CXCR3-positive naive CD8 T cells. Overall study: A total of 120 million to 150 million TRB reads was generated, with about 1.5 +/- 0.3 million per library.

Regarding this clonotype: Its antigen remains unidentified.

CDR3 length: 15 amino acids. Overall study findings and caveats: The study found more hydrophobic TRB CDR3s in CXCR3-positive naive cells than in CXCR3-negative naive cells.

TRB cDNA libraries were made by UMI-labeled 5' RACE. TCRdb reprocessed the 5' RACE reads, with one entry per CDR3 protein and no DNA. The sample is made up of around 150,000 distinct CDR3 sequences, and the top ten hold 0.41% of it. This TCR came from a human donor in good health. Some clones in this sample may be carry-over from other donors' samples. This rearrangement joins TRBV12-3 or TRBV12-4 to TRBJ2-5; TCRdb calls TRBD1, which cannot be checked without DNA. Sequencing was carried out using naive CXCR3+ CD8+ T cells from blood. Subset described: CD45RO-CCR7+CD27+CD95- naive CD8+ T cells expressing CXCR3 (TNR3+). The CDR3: CASRYHRDYQETQYF.